These T cell receptor beta chains were read from a single sample in a study of T-cell memory formation after mild COVID-19. TCRdb processed the 5' RACE reads anew with MiXCR; each CDR3 protein has one entry. Here the sample spans about 560,000 distinct CDR3 sequences, about 22% being singletons. Sequenced material: PBMCs or a T cell subset sorted from them (not recorded which). Receptors originate from an adult woman who had mild COVID-19 (a few samples of this study predate the infection). Cell type and time point are not known. Both conserved end residues are part of each CDR3.

TRBJ1-1 TRBV14 CASSQDPVRQARAFF
TRBJ2-4 TRBV12-3/TRBV12-4 CASSDNLGGGLAKNIQYF
TRBJ2-3 TRBV24-1 CATSDQGLAGGGTDTQYF
TRBJ1-1 TRBV7-2 CASSLYRDWAFF
TRBJ2-1 TRBV2 CASSVPLNSGGSDNEQFF
TRBJ2-7 TRBV7-2 CASSARLAGGSRGF
TRBJ2-3 TRBV12-3/TRBV12-4 CASRNLAVSTDTQYF
TRBJ2-3 TRBV4-1 CASSLRTGPATDTQYF
TRBJ2-1 TRBV2 CASSGLALYNEQFF
TRBJ1-5 TRBV20-1 CSASSTDRRSNQPQHF
TRBJ2-7 TRBV7-9 CASSPGGTYEQYF
TRBJ2-2 TRBV5-1 CASSSGRTANTGELFF
TRBJ1-2 TRBV7-9 CASRRTGRYGYTF
TRBJ1-6 TRBV29-1 CSVGGQANSPLHF
TRBJ2-2 TRBV5-1 CASSLVQGGTGELFF
TRBJ2-6 TRBV6-5 CASKELAGVSGANVLTF
TRBJ2-1 TRBV2 CASQRDLSSYNEQFF
TRBJ1-1 TRBV6-1 CASSGQIMNTEAFF
TRBJ1-5 TRBV6-5 CTSSYGTGIEPQHF
TRBJ2-3 TRBV24-1 CATGPAGDTDTQYF
TRBJ2-1 TRBV5-1 CASSLSSGKWDEQFF
TRBJ2-7 TRBV4-1 CASSQRYDSGSSYEQYF
TRBJ2-3 TRBV5-1 CASSLFGRAGTDTQYF
TRBJ2-5 TRBV5-6 CASSPTEFGAETQYF
TRBJ1-2 TRBV7-9 CASSSTAYGYTF
TRBJ2-7 TRBV5-1 CASSPDLGYEQYF